This T cell receptor beta chain was sequenced in a study of beta chain features in type 1 diabetes. Expressed TCRB transcripts were sequenced, since all the RNA that had been isolated was reverse transcribed. Libraries were prepared by immunoSEQ multiplex PCR; TCRdb keeps only in-frame clonotypes and omits some of them. The sample lists 330,000 or so clones, about 20% occurring once. This clone was counted between two and nine times. Germline lookup yields CDR1 SNHLY and CDR2 FYNNEI. Trimming cost V 5 bases and J 1 base, with 8 bases left between them. CDR3 length: 13 amino acids. The chain employs TRBV2 and TRBJ2-5; D remains ambiguous. The source material was naive CD4+ T cells from blood. The receptor was isolated from a woman in her late teens or twenties in good health. This CDR3 is CASSLDFQETQYF. CDR3 DNA sequence: TGTGCCAGCAGTTTAGATTTCCAAGAGACCCAGTACTTC.